Presented here are 24 T cell receptor beta chains from one specimen sequenced in a study of technical replicates of blood from a handful of donors. The repertoire was sequenced with immunoSEQ multiplex PCR; TCRdb's copy has only in-frame clones and lacks some. The sample contains tens of thousands of clones, over 90% of which appear only once. The sample was T cells isolated from PBMCs. Source of these receptors: a human donor in good health.

This chain connects TRBV27 to TRBJ2-3; 8 bases match TRBD2. The CDR3 runs to 12 residues. V dropped 11 bases and J dropped 11; count of bases not matched to a gene: 12. The V gene's germline CDR1 is MNHEY and CDR2 SMNVEV (reference sequence). CDR3 nucleotides: TGTGCCTCCTCCCTGAGCGGGAGCCGGCAGTATTTT. The encoded protein is CASSLSGSRQYF.

The genes are TRBV27 and TRBJ1-2, with TRBD1 matching over 7 bases. The CDR3 is made up of 16 amino acids. V was pared by 6 bases and J by 0 bases, with 10 bases of the junction left unmatched. Germline loops: CDR1 MNHEY, CDR2 SMNVEV (reference sequence). The CDR3 DNA sequence: TGTGCCAGCAGGCGGGTCGAGGGGGCTTCTAACTATGGCTACACCTTC. Amino acids: CASRRVEGASNYGYTF.

The chain has TRBV10-3 and TRBJ2-3; D ambiguous. The CDR3 extends over 11 amino acids. Trimming pared 8 bases from V and 5 bases from J, leaving 8 bases between. In germline, CDR1 is ENHRY, CDR2 SYGVKD. This chain's CDR3 is CAILERDTQYF. The CDR3 nucleotides read TGTGCCATCCTGGAGAGAGATACGCAGTATTTT.

The rearrangement uses TRBV7-9 and TRBJ2-7, with TRBD1 matching 7 bases. J was trimmed by 3 bases and V by 4 bases; bases with no gene match: 9. The germline V gene encodes CDR1 SEHNR and CDR2 FQNEAQ (reference sequence). The CDR3 loop spans 15 amino acids. The CDR3 loop reads CASSSTGQVYYEQYF. The CDR3 region has the DNA TGTGCCAGCAGCTCCACTGGACAGGTCTACTACGAGCAGTACTTC.

This chain uses TRBV9 with TRBJ1-3; the D gene is possibly TRBD1 (5 bases). V was cut by 1 base and J by 4 bases, with 6 bases left in between. Germline V gene sequence: CDR1 SGDLS, CDR2 YYNGEE. The CDR3 is 13 residues long. CDR3 in amino acids: CASSVTGGNTIYF. In nucleotides, the CDR3 is TGTGCCAGCAGCGTAACAGGAGGAAACACCATATATTTT.

J is TRBJ1-2 and V is TRBV7-8; 7 bases match TRBD1. The V and J ends lost 7 bases and 5 bases, in that order; junction bases with no gene match: 7. Germline CDR1 SGHVS, CDR2 FQNEAQ. The CDR3 has 13 residues. CDR3 protein: CASTRTGGYGYTF. CDR3 nucleotides: TGTGCCAGCACCCGGACAGGTGGATATGGCTACACCTTC.

The chain combines TRBV28 with TRBJ2-7; D is uncertain. The CDR3 runs to 10 residues. The V gene lost 5 bases and the J gene lost 6 bases, with 5 bases spanning the gap. Germline-derived CDR1 and CDR2 are MDHEN and SYDVKM. The CDR3 coding sequence is TGTGCCAGCAGTAGAGTCGAGCAGTACTTC. Translating it yields CASSRVEQYF.

The V call is TRBV6-6, the J call TRBJ2-1; TRBD2 might be the D (5 bases). Deletions cut 0 bases from V and 7 bases from J, with 10 bases between. Germline loops: CDR1 MNHNY, CDR2 SVGAGI (reference sequence). This CDR3 contains 14 residues. The CDR3 DNA reads TGTGCCAGCAGTTACTCGACTACGAGTAATGAGCAGTTCTTC. Protein: CASSYSTTSNEQFF.

The rearrangement uses TRBV6-1 and TRBJ1-5; 9 bases are a match to TRBD1. With 4 bases clipped from V and 3 bases from J, the junction kept 4 bases outside the gene matches. CDR1 is MNHNS, CDR2 SASEGT, per germline. The CDR3 loop spans 15 amino acids. This chain's CDR3 is CASSGGQGHNQPQHF. The CDR3 region has the DNA TGTGCCAGCAGTGGTGGACAGGGGCACAATCAGCCCCAGCATTTT.

This clone came up a few times. The CDR3 sequence: CAWSGQGGGYTF. CDR3 nucleotide sequence: TGTGCCTGGAGTGGACAGGGTGGTGGCTACACCTTC. The V and J genes are TRBV30 and TRBJ1-2; TRBD1 matches at 7 bases. With 1 base clipped from V and 7 bases from J, the junction kept 3 bases outside the gene matches. Germline CDR1 reads GTSNPN; CDR2 reads SVGIG (reference sequence). This CDR3 comprises 12 residues.

This chain links TRBV7-3 with TRBJ2-1; TRBD2 matches 8 bases. The CDR3 contains 15 residues. Germline CDR1 and CDR2: SGHTA and FQGTGA. Losses at the gene ends were 3 bases for V and 7 bases for J; bases not matched to a gene: 8. CDR3 bases: TGTGCCAGCAGCTTTTCAGCGGGAGAGGGGAATGAGCAGTTCTTC. This codes for CASSFSAGEGNEQFF. Together with reference TRBV7-3 and TRBJ2-1, the CDR3 gives the full variable domain: GAGVSQTPSNKVTEKGKYVELRCDPISGHTALYWYRQSLGQGPEFLIYFQGTGAADDSGLPNDRFFAVRPEGSVSTLKIQRTERGDSAVYLCASSFSAGEGNEQFFGPGTRLTVL.

The chain is built from TRBV10-1 and TRBJ2-3; D unclear. Germline-derived CDR1 and CDR2 are WNHNN and SYGVQD (reference sequence). The CDR3 has 12 residues. V lost 1 base and J lost 5, with 4 bases in between. The CDR3 DNA is TGCGCCAGCAGTGAGTTTAGAGATACGCAGTATTTT. This encodes CASSEFRDTQYF.

CDR3 in amino acids: CASSREQGATEAFF. The CDR3 bases are TGTGCCAGCAGCAGGGAACAGGGGGCAACTGAAGCTTTCTTT. V is TRBV6-5 and J is TRBJ1-1, with TRBD1 matching 9 bases. The CDR3 length is 14 residues. V lost 6 bases and J lost 5; bases outside the gene matches: 7. From germline, CDR1 is MNHEY and CDR2 SVGAGI.

The rearrangement uses TRBV2 and TRBJ2-7; 11 bases match TRBD1. The CDR3 spans 14 residues. Germline values: CDR1 SNHLY, CDR2 FYNNEI. Trimming removed 5 bases from V and 3 bases from J; junction bases left unmatched: 3. The CDR3 here is CASSSGTGGYEQYF. The CDR3 DNA follows: TGTGCCAGCAGTTCCGGGACAGGGGGCTACGAGCAGTACTTC.

The J gene is TRBJ1-5, the V gene TRBV19; 7 positions agree with TRBD1. The trim removed 4 bases at V and 0 bases at J, leaving 18 bases unmatched. This CDR3 has 20 residues. Germline CDR1 is LNHDA and CDR2 is SQIVND (reference sequence). CDR3 residues: CASSTGTDWNIIYSNQPQHF. In DNA form, the CDR3 reads TGTGCCAGTAGTACGGGGACAGATTGGAATATTATTTATAGCAATCAGCCCCAGCATTTT. Full variable domain (remainder filled in from reference TRBV19 and TRBJ1-5): DGGITQSPKYLFRKEGQNVTLSCEQNLNHDAMYWYRQDPGQGLRLIYYSQIVNDFQKGDIAEGYSVSREKKESFPLTVTSAQKNPTAFYLCASSTGTDWNIIYSNQPQHFGDGTRLSIL.

The chain has TRBV28 and TRBJ2-5; unclear D gene. Germline V CDR1 and CDR2: MDHEN, SYDVKM. The V and J ends lost 5 bases and 5 bases respectively, with 24 bases between them. The CDR3 totals 17 residues. CDR3 DNA: TGTGCCAGCAGTGCCCCCCCGCGAGGCCACATTATGGAGACCCAGTACTTC. Translating gives CASSAPPRGHIMETQYF. Looking up the rest from reference TRBV28 and TRBJ2-5 gives the full variable domain: DVKVTQSSRYLVKRTGEKVFLECVQDMDHENMFWYRQDPGLGLRLIYFSYDVKMKEKGDIPEGYSVSREKKERFSLILESASTNQTSMYLCASSAPPRGHIMETQYFGPGTRLLVL.

This clone came up once. The V and J genes are TRBV30 and TRBJ1-5; TRBD1 aligns across 10 bases. V dropped 2 bases and J dropped 4; count of bases not matched to a gene: 2. This CDR3 contains 14 residues. Per the germline V gene, CDR1 is GTSNPN and CDR2 is SVGIG (reference sequence). CDR3 nucleotides: TGTGCCTGGAGTACGGGACAGGGGAATCAGCCCCAGCATTTT. Protein product: CAWSTGQGNQPQHF.

This rearrangement joins TRBV6-1 to TRBJ1-4; possible D gene TRBD1, 6 bases. CDR3 length: 15 amino acids. With 6 bases removed from V and 6 bases from J, the gap between germline ends came to 17 bases. Germline CDR1 MNHNS, CDR2 SASEGT. The CDR3 DNA sequence: TGTGCCAGCAGGCCCCTCGGACAGCGTTATGAAAAACTGTTTTTT. This gives the protein CASRPLGQRYEKLFF.

The chain employs TRBV5-4 and TRBJ2-7, with D possibly matching TRBD1 (7 bases). Germline V gives CDR1 SGHNT, CDR2 YYREEE (reference sequence). V lost 4 bases to trimming and J lost 4 bases, with 33 bases between them. This CDR3 has 20 residues. CDR3 in DNA: TGTGCCAGCAGCGAACTACCGGGACAGCTCTTTCCCGGGACTGGTTACGAGCAGTACTTC. Its translation: CASSELPGQLFPGTGYEQYF.

V gene TRBV19 combines with J gene TRBJ2-5, with D possibly being TRBD1 (6 bases). This CDR3 contains 16 residues. Germline V gives CDR1 LNHDA, CDR2 SQIVND (reference sequence). Deletions cut 5 bases from V and 3 bases from J, with 19 bases between. The CDR3 loop is CASSLSTGFGEETQYF. The CDR3 DNA reads TGTGCCAGTAGTCTCTCAACAGGGTTTGGCGAAGAGACCCAGTACTTC.

The chain couples TRBV4-3 to TRBJ1-1; perhaps TRBD1 as D (5 bases). The CDR3 is 13 residues long. The germline V gene has CDR1 LGHNA and CDR2 YSLEER. Trimming took 0 bases from V and 7 from J, leaving 9 bases between them. The CDR3 protein is CASSQDFTGEAFF. CDR3 in DNA: TGCGCCAGCAGCCAAGATTTTACAGGTGAAGCTTTCTTT.

The J gene is TRBJ1-5, the V gene TRBV6-1; D is unclear. The CDR3 has 13 amino acids. CDR1 and CDR2 (germline): MNHNS, SASEGT. The V and J ends lost 4 bases and 3 bases respectively, with 7 bases between them. In DNA form, the CDR3 reads TGTGCCAGCAGTGTTACGGTCAATCAGCCCCAGCATTTT. Protein: CASSVTVNQPQHF.

V usage is TRBV28 and J usage is TRBJ2-5; 8 bases are shared with TRBD1. Germline CDR1 is MDHEN and CDR2 is SYDVKM. The CDR3 consists of 15 residues. With V trimmed by 4 bases and J by 2 bases, 6 bases remained unmatched. The CDR3 protein is CASSWTGPGQETQYF. The CDR3 coding sequence is TGTGCCAGCAGTTGGACAGGGCCCGGGCAAGAGACCCAGTACTTC.

The chain employs TRBV9 and TRBJ2-7; 12 bases are shared with TRBD2. This CDR3 spans 16 amino acids. The V and J ends lost 1 base and 2 bases, in that order; junction bases with no gene match: 4. Germline values: CDR1 SGDLS, CDR2 YYNGEE. The CDR3 DNA reads TGTGCCAGCAGCGTAAGGACTAGCGGGAACCCCTACGAGCAGTACTTC. As protein: CASSVRTSGNPYEQYF.